Below are 24 T cell receptor beta chains sequenced from a single sample in a study of shared clonotypes between healthy human individuals. Assay used: immunoSEQ multiplex PCR; TCRdb lists only in-frame clones, some missing. The table has a few million clones, roughly 92% seen once. The sequencing input was naive CD4+ T cells from PBMCs. Subset reported: CD45RA+ positively selected. These receptors all come from a man aged 18 to 29 in good health. Some clones in this sample may be carry-over from other donors' samples.

This clone has only a few counts. This chain uses TRBV2 with TRBJ1-1, with a weak D call TRBD1 (6 bases). Between the trimmed V and J ends, which lost 6 bases and 1 base, there was a span of 15 bases. Germline assignment: CDR1 SNHLY and CDR2 FYNNEI. The CDR3 consists of 15 residues. The CDR3 nucleotides read TGTGCCAGCAGCGCGAGCAGGGGCCCGAACACTGAAGCTTTCTTT. Residues: CASSASRGPNTEAFF. Based on the CDR3 plus reference TRBV2 and TRBJ1-1, the full variable domain is EPEVTQTPSHQVTQMGQEVILRCVPISNHLYFYWYRQILGQKVEFLVSFYNNEISEKSEIFDDQFSVERPDGSNFTLKIRSTKLEDSAMYFCASSASRGPNTEAFFGQGTRLTVV.

Comment on this clone: Other DNA sequences from this sample encode an identical CDR3 as well. The V and J genes are TRBV5-1 and TRBJ1-1; D is ambiguous. CDR1 and CDR2 (germline): SGHRS, YFSETQ. The CDR3 sequence is 13 residues long. V was clipped by 0 bases and J by 3 bases, with 6 bases between them. The CDR3 is CASSLVGDTEAFF. CDR3 sequence (DNA): TGCGCCAGCAGCTTGGTTGGGGACACTGAAGCTTTCTTT. The full variable domain, completed using reference TRBV5-1 and TRBJ1-1, is KAGVTQTPRYLIKTRGQQVTLSCSPISGHRSVSWYQQTPGQGLQFLFEYFSETQRNKGNFPGRFSGRQFSNSRSEMNVSTLELGDSALYLCASSLVGDTEAFFGQGTRLTVV.

V usage is TRBV14 and J usage is TRBJ2-1; a possible D gene is TRBD2 (6 bases). The V and J ends lost 2 bases and 12 bases respectively, with 14 bases between them. The CDR3 loop spans 13 amino acids. Germline lookup yields CDR1 SGHDN and CDR2 FVKESK. The CDR3, as DNA: TGTGCCAGCAGCCAAACGATGAGCGGGCGGCAGTTCTTC. Translating it yields CASSQTMSGRQFF. Full variable domain (outside the CDR3, taken from reference TRBV14 and TRBJ2-1): EAGVTQFPSHSVIEKGQTVTLRCDPISGHDNLYWYRRVMGKEIKFLLHFVKESKQDESGMPNNRFLAERTGGTYSTLKVQPAELEDSGVYFCASSQTMSGRQFFGPGTRLTVL.

The gene calls are TRBV18 and TRBJ2-5; tentative D call: TRBD1 (6 bases). Germline CDR1 KGHSH, CDR2 LQKENI. This CDR3 spans 13 amino acids. The germline V and J ends were trimmed by 3 bases and 4 bases, with 9 bases remaining between them. This chain's CDR3 is CASSPKQGETQYF. The CDR3 DNA follows: TGTGCCAGCTCACCCAAACAGGGAGAGACCCAGTACTTC.

The chain is built from TRBV4-3 and TRBJ2-5; D is uncertain. Deletions cut 4 bases from V and 3 bases from J, with 18 bases between. Germline V gene lookup returns CDR1 LGHNA and CDR2 YSLEER. CDR3 size: 16 residues. CDR3 sequence reads: CASSRAPRPKEETQYF. The CDR3 DNA is TGCGCCAGCAGCCGCGCCCCGCGCCCTAAGGAAGAGACCCAGTACTTC.

The chain carries TRBV2 and TRBJ2-1, with TRBD2 matching over 9 bases. Germline CDR1 is SNHLY and CDR2 is FYNNEI. CDR3 length: 16 amino acids. The trim removed 7 bases at V and 0 bases at J, leaving 7 bases unmatched. The CDR3 reads CASMGSGSVSYNEQFF. For the CDR3, the DNA is TGTGCCAGCATGGGTAGCGGGAGCGTCTCCTACAATGAGCAGTTCTTC.

V gene TRBV5-4 combines with J gene TRBJ2-2; the D is unclear. CDR3 length: 15 residues. V was trimmed by 4 bases and J by 6 bases, leaving 16 bases between them. From germline, CDR1 is SGHNT and CDR2 YYREEE (reference sequence). This CDR3 is CASSLPGLDAGELFF. The DNA for the CDR3 is TGTGCCAGCAGCCTACCGGGTCTAGACGCCGGGGAGCTGTTTTTT.

The V call is TRBV6-5, the J call TRBJ1-1; 7 bases are a match to TRBD1. The junction had 1 base not matched to a gene; V was cut back by 5 bases and J by 4 bases. CDR1 is MNHEY and CDR2 is SVGAGI in the germline V gene. CDR3 length equals 12 residues. DNA for the CDR3: TGTGCCAGCAGTGACAGGGTCACTGAAGCTTTCTTT. This gives the protein CASSDRVTEAFF.

Worth noting for this clone: At one boundary the junction diverges from the germline segment, which might be a read error. CDR3 bases: TGTGCCAGCTCACTCCCGGGACAGGGCCTGAGCTTC. Protein sequence: CASSLPGQGLSF. The chain recombines TRBV18 with TRBJ1-2, with TRBD1 matching 9 bases. Germline V gene sequence: CDR1 KGHSH, CDR2 LQKENI. The CDR3 has 12 residues.

The gene calls are TRBV5-1 and TRBJ2-2; D unclear. V was shortened by 0 bases and J by 5 bases, with 8 bases between the two germline ends. From germline, CDR1 is SGHRS and CDR2 YFSETQ. The CDR3 is 14 residues long. The chain's CDR3 is CASSLAATTGELFF. CDR3 sequence (DNA): TGCGCCAGCAGCTTGGCCGCTACTACCGGGGAGCTGTTTTTT.

The chain joins TRBV7-9 to TRBJ2-7; 7 bases align to TRBD2. CDR1 SEHNR and CDR2 FQNEAQ come from the germline V gene (reference sequence). The CDR3 covers 13 residues. Trimming at V came to 3 bases and at J to 3 bases, leaving 2 bases not matched to a gene. CDR3 nucleotide sequence: TGTGCCAGCAGCTTTGCTAGCGGCTACGAGCAGTACTTC. This sequence encodes CASSFASGYEQYF. The complete variable domain, with remaining parts taken from reference TRBV7-9 and TRBJ2-7, reads DTGVSQNPRHKITKRGQNVTFRCDPISEHNRLYWYRQTLGQGPEFLTYFQNEAQLEKSRLLSDRFSAERPKGSFSTLEIQRTEQGDSAMYLCASSFASGYEQYFGPGTRLTVT.

The genes are TRBV5-4 and TRBJ2-5, with D unclear. The ends were cut back, 3 bases at V and 0 bases at J, with 12 bases in the middle. There are 15 residues in the CDR3. The germline CDR1 and CDR2 sequences are SGHNT and YYREEE (reference sequence). The CDR3 DNA reads as TGTGCCAGCAGCTCAACTCGTCAGTACCAAGAGACCCAGTACTTC. It yields the protein CASSSTRQYQETQYF.

Worth noting for this clone: Other nucleotide sequences from this sample produce the same CDR3. The genes are TRBV9 and TRBJ2-1; unclear D gene. V was cut by 3 bases and J by 5 bases, with 3 bases left in between. Germline V gene data show CDR1 as SGDLS and CDR2 as YYNGEE. The CDR3 is made up of 11 amino acids. The CDR3 loop is CASSADNEQFF. The CDR3 nucleotides are TGTGCCAGCAGCGCAGACAATGAGCAGTTCTTC.

The chain combines TRBV5-1 with TRBJ1-2; TRBD1 is a possible D gene (5 bases). This CDR3 is 14 amino acids long. Germline V lookup: CDR1 SGHRS, CDR2 YFSETQ. The germline V and J ends were trimmed by 4 bases and 11 bases, with 21 bases remaining between them. The CDR3 nucleotides are TGCGCCAGCAGCGGGCCGGACATCCTCGGAGCATACACCTTC. Protein sequence: CASSGPDILGAYTF.

The chain combines TRBV5-4 with TRBJ1-4, with a tentative D call TRBD1 (6 bases). CDR1 is SGHNT and CDR2 is YYREEE in the germline V gene (reference sequence). The CDR3 length is 14 residues. V was shortened by 0 bases and J by 9 bases, with 12 bases between the two germline ends. The CDR3 here is CASSLGTDAQKLFF. The CDR3 DNA reads TGTGCCAGCAGCTTGGGGACAGACGCTCAAAAACTGTTTTTT.

The chain joins TRBV18 to TRBJ1-5, with 10 bases matching TRBD1. The ends lost 3 bases at V and 3 bases at J; junction bases unmatched: 5. CDR1 is KGHSH and CDR2 is LQKENI in the germline V gene. The CDR3 covers 16 residues. CDR3 DNA: TGTGCCAGCTCACCCGGGGACAGGGGACTCAATCAGCCCCAGCATTTT. Encoded protein: CASSPGDRGLNQPQHF.

This rearrangement joins TRBV25-1 to TRBJ1-4; D remains ambiguous. This CDR3 has 15 amino acids. The V and J ends lost 3 bases and 0 bases respectively, with 8 bases between them. CDR1 and CDR2 from the germline V gene are MGHDK and SYGVNS. This chain's CDR3 is CASSDARATNEKLFF. In nucleotides, the CDR3 is TGTGCCAGCAGTGACGCGCGTGCAACTAATGAAAAACTGTTTTTT.

V and J are TRBV20-1 and TRBJ2-1; no reliable D call. Trimming removed 6 bases from V and 8 bases from J, with 11 bases in between. CDR3 length equals 11 residues. The V gene's germline CDR1 is DFQATT and CDR2 SNEGSKA (reference sequence). The CDR3 nucleotides are TGCAGTGCATGGCTGGGCGATGAGCAGTTCTTC. Translated, it gives CSAWLGDEQFF.

V is TRBV18 and J is TRBJ1-2; unclear D gene. V was shortened by 1 base and J by 6 bases, with 9 bases between the two germline ends. The CDR3 consists of 13 residues. Germline V gene data show CDR1 as KGHSH and CDR2 as LQKENI. The CDR3 coding sequence is TGTGCCAGCTCACCACTAGTCTGGGATGGCTACACCTTC. The encoded protein is CASSPLVWDGYTF.

The chain couples TRBV2 to TRBJ2-3; 11 nucleotides match TRBD2. Looked up from germline, CDR1 is SNHLY and CDR2 is FYNNEI. The CDR3 is 16 amino acids. V shed 3 bases and J 6 bases; nucleotides not matched to a gene: 8. CDR3 in amino acids: CASSELTSGNADTQYF. The CDR3 region has the DNA TGTGCCAGCAGTGAGTTGACTAGCGGGAACGCTGATACGCAGTATTTT.

The genes are TRBV7-3 and TRBJ2-2; weak D call: TRBD1 (5 bases). V was pared by 5 bases and J by 4 bases, with 14 bases between. The germline V gene has CDR1 SGHTA and CDR2 FQGTGA. This CDR3 region has 15 residues. The CDR3 here is CASSPETVPTGELFF. The CDR3 bases are TGTGCCAGCAGCCCAGAGACAGTTCCCACCGGGGAGCTGTTTTTT.

The chain couples TRBV7-2 to TRBJ1-5, with 10 bases identical to TRBD1. After removal of 5 bases from V and 7 bases from J, the junction contained 14 bases not matched to a gene. The CDR3 sequence is 17 residues long. The germline gives CDR1 SGHTA, CDR2 FQGNSA. This CDR3 reads CASSLHEGQGIRQPQHF. The CDR3 bases are TGTGCCAGCAGCCTCCATGAGGGACAGGGGATTAGACAGCCCCAGCATTTT.

The chain joins TRBV28 to TRBJ2-7; 8 bases are a match to TRBD1. Germline V lookup: CDR1 MDHEN, CDR2 SYDVKM. The CDR3 has 15 amino acids. J lost 6 bases, V lost 6 bases, and 13 bases had no gene match. CDR3 nucleotides: TGTGCCAGCAGACCTCAGGGGGCCTATAGTAGCGAGCAGTACTTC. This gives the protein CASRPQGAYSSEQYF.

The chain recombines TRBV28 with TRBJ1-4; 9 bases fit TRBD1. CDR3 size: 17 residues. In germline, CDR1 is MDHEN, CDR2 SYDVKM. The V and J ends lost 5 bases and 3 bases, in that order; junction bases with no gene match: 10. CDR3 bases: TGTGCCAGCAGTGTTCCAATCCGGGACAGGGCTAATGAAAAACTGTTTTTT. Translated: CASSVPIRDRANEKLFF.